This T cell receptor (beta chain) was sequenced in a study of blood T cell repertoires in COVID-19. Study information: Whether acute or convalescent, the COVID-19 samples came from the United States, Italy and Spain. From T cells, B-cell-depleted T cells, or PBMCs came the material, which was cDNA or gDNA.

Original processing methods: Nucleated cell number was recorded as an estimate derived from reference gene primer amplification. Profiling relied on immunoSEQ multiplex PCR, and the TCRdb table lists in-frame clones only, not all of them. V and J calls and clone size come straight from that table; D and trimming were deduced from the DNA. This table holds about 54,000 clones, over 80% found once. Germline CDR1 and CDR2: SGHRS and YFSETQ. The CDR3 sequence is 16 residues long. J lost 4 bases, V lost 0 bases, and 9 bases had no gene match. The chain combines TRBV5-1 with TRBJ1-2, with 7 bases fitting TRBD1. This TCR derives from a man in his forties or fifties with COVID-19, enrolled during active disease. The sample taken for sequencing was peripheral blood. CDR3 residues: CASSLAGTVQTYGYTF. Written as DNA, the CDR3 is TGCGCCAGCAGCTTGGCCGGGACAGTACAAACCTATGGCTACACCTTC.